This is a list of T cell receptor beta chains from one sample in a study of CD8+ T cells in alopecia areata. Generated by immunoSEQ multiplex PCR, the TCRdb table keeps only in-frame clones and is missing some. The data show about 150,000 clones, 50% to 65% seen once. The material was CD8+ T cells sorted from blood, obtained at week 4, from a patient treated with tofacitinib. These receptors originate from a human donor with alopecia areata. The CDR3 runs from the conserved cysteine through the conserved F or W. A D gene is named only where the DNA matches it firmly. The listing skips clone size in some rows; elsewhere it reads once, few, many or a size class.

>TRBD1|once|TRBJ1-1|TRBV2
TGTGCCAGCAGTGACCCAGGGGGCGCGGTCACTGAAGCTTTCTTT
CASSDPGGAVTEAFF
>TRBD2|NA|TRBJ2-5|TRBV9
TGTGCCAGCAGCGAGGACCTAGCGGGGGGGCTTGAGACCCAGTACTTC
CASSEDLAGGLETQYF
>NA|NA|TRBJ1-1|TRBV30
TGTGCCTGGACGGGAGGGAACACTGAAGCTTTCTTT
CAWTGGNTEAFF
>NA|few|TRBJ2-7|TRBV27
TGTGCCACTGGGCCAAACTACGAGCAGTACTTC
CATGPNYEQYF
>TRBD2|NA|TRBJ2-5|TRBV5-1
TGCGCCAGCAGCCCAGGACTAGCGGGGATGGCAGAGACCCAGTACTTC
CASSPGLAGMAETQYF
>NA|NA|TRBJ1-5|TRBV29-1
TGCAGCGCGGGGGACACCCTGGGGGCCCAGCATTTT
CSAGDTLGAQHF
>NA|few|TRBJ1-4|TRBV6-5
TGTGCCAGCTCCTCAGGGAACGAAAAACTGTTTTTT
CASSSGNEKLFF
>TRBD1|NA|TRBJ2-7|TRBV5-1
TGCGCCAGCAGCGTAGCCGGGACAGCCTACGAGCAGTACTTC
CASSVAGTAYEQYF
>NA|NA|TRBJ2-7|TRBV27
TGTGCCAGCAGTGCCCGGACAGGGAGGGGCCTCTACGAGCAGTACTTC
CASSARTGRGLYEQYF
>TRBD1|NA|TRBJ2-2|TRBV29-1
TGCAGCGTTGAACAGGACCAGGGGGCCGGGGAGCTGTTTTTT
CSVEQDQGAGELFF
>NA|NA|TRBJ2-7|TRBV6-1
TGTGCCAGCAGTGAGGGGGGGACACCCTACGAGCAGTACTTC
CASSEGGTPYEQYF
>TRBD1|NA|TRBJ2-3|TRBV29-1
TGCAGCGTGGACACAGGGGATCTCACAGATACGCAGTATTTT
CSVDTGDLTDTQYF
>NA|many|TRBJ2-7|TRBV7-9
TGTGCCAGCAGCTTAGGGGGTACCAGGACGGACCTCTACGAGCAGTACTTC
CASSLGGTRTDLYEQYF
>TRBD1|NA|TRBJ2-5|TRBV10-3
TGTGCCACCGGAGGACAGGGGCGGGTGGAGACCCAGTACTTC
CATGGQGRVETQYF
>TRBD2|few|TRBJ2-2|TRBV30
TGTGCCTGGAGTGGCGGGGGGAACACCGGGGAGCTGTTTTTT
CAWSGGGNTGELFF
>TRBD1|few|TRBJ1-1|TRBV11-1
TGTGCCAGCAGCCCTGACAGGGGCCTGAACACTGAAGCTTTCTTT
CASSPDRGLNTEAFF
>TRBD1|NA|TRBJ2-7|TRBV2
TGTGCCAGCGGCTGGACAGGGGTCTACGAGCAGTACTTC
CASGWTGVYEQYF
>NA|NA|TRBJ1-2|TRBV2
TGTGCCAGTGGCCGGGACACTAACTATGGCTACACCTTC
CASGRDTNYGYTF
>TRBD1|NA|TRBJ2-3|TRBV14
TGTGCCAGCAGTTACCGGGACAGGGGATGGACAGATACGCAGTATTTT
CASSYRDRGWTDTQYF
>NA|NA|TRBJ2-1|TRBV7-6
TGTGCCAGCAGGGCCCCGGGCAGCTCCTACAATGAGCAGTTCTTC
CASRAPGSSYNEQFF
>NA|NA|TRBJ2-3|TRBV4-2
TGTGCCAGCAGCCCCCGAGGGGAACTCACAGATACGCAGTATTTT
CASSPRGELTDTQYF
>TRBD1|NA|TRBJ2-7|TRBV5-4
TGTGCCAGCAGCGGGGGACAGGGGCCTTCCTACGAGCAGTACTTC
CASSGGQGPSYEQYF
>NA|NA|TRBJ1-2|TRBV30
TGTGCCACAAACGGGGTTGACTATGGCTACACCTTC
CATNGVDYGYTF